Here is one TCR beta chain with its context. The target antigen is unknown. The definition of stable Graves' hyperthyroidism was no ophthalmopathy progression within 18 months. Newly diagnosed patients aged 18 to 65 had hyperthyroidism of under 2 months' duration. The entry originates in a study of T cells in Graves' hyperthyroidism and ophthalmopathy. Findings and limits, study-wide: Using 13 V-J features, a model discriminated ophthalmopathy from stable hyperthyroidism.

V was clipped by 4 bases and J by 4 bases, with 9 bases between them. The CDR3 consists of 13 residues. The germline V gene encodes CDR1 KGHDR and CDR2 SFDVKD. Authors of the study amplified TCR beta CDR3 regions from RNA transcripts. A set of HTBI primers served as the primers for a first-round RT-PCR of the TCR CDR3. TCRdb re-called the multiplex PCR reads through MiXCR, storing one row per CDR3 protein. The data contain approximately 560,000 distinct CDR3 sequences, roughly 46% of them singletons. The chain combines TRBV24-1 with TRBJ1-2; perhaps TRBD1 as D (5 bases). The sample taken for sequencing was peripheral blood or thyroid tissue (not recorded which). This clonotype was obtained from a woman between 18 and 30 years old with Graves' hyperthyroidism. For the CDR3, the DNA is TGTGCCACCAGTGAGGGGGACGGCTATGGCTACACCTTC. As protein: CATSEGDGYGYTF.